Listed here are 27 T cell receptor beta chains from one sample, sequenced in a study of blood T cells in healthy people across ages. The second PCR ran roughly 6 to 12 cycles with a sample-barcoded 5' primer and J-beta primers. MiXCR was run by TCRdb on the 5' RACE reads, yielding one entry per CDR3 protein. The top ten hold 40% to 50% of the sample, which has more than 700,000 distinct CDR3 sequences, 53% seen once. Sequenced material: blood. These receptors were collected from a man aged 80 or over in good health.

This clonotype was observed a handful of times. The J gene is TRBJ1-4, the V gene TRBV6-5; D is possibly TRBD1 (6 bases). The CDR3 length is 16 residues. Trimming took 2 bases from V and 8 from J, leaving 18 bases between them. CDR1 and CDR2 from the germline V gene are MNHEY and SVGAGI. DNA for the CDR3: TGTGCCAGCAGTTACCGATCTCCAGGGCAGGGGGAAAAACTGTTTTTT. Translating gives CASSYRSPGQGEKLFF.

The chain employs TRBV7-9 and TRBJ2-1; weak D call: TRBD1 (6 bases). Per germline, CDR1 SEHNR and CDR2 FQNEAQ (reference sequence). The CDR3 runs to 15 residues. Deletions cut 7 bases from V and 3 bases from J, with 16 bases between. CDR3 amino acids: CASIRTLDSYNEQFF. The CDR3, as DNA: TGTGCCAGCATCCGAACCCTGGACAGCTACAATGAGCAGTTCTTC.

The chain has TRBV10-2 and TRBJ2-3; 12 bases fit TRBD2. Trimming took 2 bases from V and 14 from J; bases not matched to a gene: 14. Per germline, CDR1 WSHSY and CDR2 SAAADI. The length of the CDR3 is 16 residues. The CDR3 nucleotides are TGCGCCAGCAGTGAGGTTGGCCTAGCGGGGGGGGGATACGCGTATTTT. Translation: CASSEVGLAGGGYAYF.

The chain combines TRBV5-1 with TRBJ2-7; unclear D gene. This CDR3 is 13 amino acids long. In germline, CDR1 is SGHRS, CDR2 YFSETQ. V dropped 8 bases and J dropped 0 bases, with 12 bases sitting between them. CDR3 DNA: TGCGCCAGTCGGCGGATGGGCTCCTACGAGCAGTACTTC. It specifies CASRRMGSYEQYF.

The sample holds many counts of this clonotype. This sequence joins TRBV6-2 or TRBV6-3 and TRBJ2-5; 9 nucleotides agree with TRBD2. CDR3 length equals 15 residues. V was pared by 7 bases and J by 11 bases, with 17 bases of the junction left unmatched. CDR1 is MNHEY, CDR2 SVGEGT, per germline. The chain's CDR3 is CASTRREGGYAEQYF. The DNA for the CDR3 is TGTGCCAGCACTCGGCGGGAGGGCGGCTACGCGGAGCAGTACTTC.

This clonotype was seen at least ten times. DNA for the CDR3: TGCAGCGTTGGGGCAACTTACGAGCAGTACTTC. It encodes CSVGATYEQYF. The chain uses TRBV29-1 and TRBJ2-7; the D is unclear. V was trimmed by 4 bases and J by 4 bases, leaving 8 bases between them. This CDR3 has 11 amino acids. Germline loops: CDR1 SQVTM, CDR2 ANQGSEA.

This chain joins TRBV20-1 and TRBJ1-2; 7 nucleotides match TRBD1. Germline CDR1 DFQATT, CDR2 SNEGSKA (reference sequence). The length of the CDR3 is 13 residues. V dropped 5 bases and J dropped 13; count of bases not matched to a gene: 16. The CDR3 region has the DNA TGCAGTGCTGACCTCTTTCGACAGGGTGGGTCCACCTTC. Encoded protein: CSADLFRQGGSTF.

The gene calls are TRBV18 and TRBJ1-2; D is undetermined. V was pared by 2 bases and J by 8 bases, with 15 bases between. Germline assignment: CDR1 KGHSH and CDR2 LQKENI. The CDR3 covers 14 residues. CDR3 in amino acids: CASSPTSGPRGYTF. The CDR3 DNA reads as TGTGCCAGCTCACCAACCTCGGGCCCCCGAGGCTACACCTTC. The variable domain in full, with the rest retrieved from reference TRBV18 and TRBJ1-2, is NAGVMQNPRHLVRRRGQEARLRCSPMKGHSHVYWYRQLPEEGLKFMVYLQKENIIDESGMPKERFSAEFPKEGPSILRIQQVVRGDSAAYFCASSPTSGPRGYTFGSGTRLTVV.

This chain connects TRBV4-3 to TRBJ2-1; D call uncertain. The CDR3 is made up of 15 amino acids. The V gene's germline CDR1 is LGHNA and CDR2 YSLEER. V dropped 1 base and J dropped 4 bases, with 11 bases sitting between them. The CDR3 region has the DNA TGCGCCAGCAGCCAAGGGTGGACGGAGTACAATGAGCAGTTCTTC. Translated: CASSQGWTEYNEQFF.

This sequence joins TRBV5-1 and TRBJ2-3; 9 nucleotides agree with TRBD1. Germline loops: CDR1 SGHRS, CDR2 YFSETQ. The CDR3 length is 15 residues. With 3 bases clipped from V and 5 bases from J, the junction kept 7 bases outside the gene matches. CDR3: CASSSTGTGIDTQYF. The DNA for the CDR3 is TGCGCCAGCAGCTCGACCGGGACAGGGATAGATACGCAGTATTTT.

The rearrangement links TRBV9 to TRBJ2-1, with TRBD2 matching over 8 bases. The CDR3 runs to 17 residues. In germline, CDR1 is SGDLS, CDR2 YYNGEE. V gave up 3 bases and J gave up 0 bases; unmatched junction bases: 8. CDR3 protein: CASSGYTSGSSYNEQFF. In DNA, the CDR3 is TGTGCCAGCAGCGGATACACAAGCGGGAGCTCCTACAATGAGCAGTTCTTC.

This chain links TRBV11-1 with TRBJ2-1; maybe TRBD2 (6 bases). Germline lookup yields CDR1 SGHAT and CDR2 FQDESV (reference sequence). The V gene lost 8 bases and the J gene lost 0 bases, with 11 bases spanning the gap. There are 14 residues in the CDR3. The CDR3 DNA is TGTGCCAGCGGCGGGGATAGCTCCTACAATGAGCAGTTCTTC. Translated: CASGGDSSYNEQFF.

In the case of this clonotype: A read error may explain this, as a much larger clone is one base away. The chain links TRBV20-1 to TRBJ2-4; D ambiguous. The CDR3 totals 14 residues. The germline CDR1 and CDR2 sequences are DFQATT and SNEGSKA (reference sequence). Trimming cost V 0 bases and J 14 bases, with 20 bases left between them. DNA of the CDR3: TGCAGTGCTAGAGAGCTCTCGCCCTCCTACGAGAAGTACTTC. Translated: CSARELSPSYEKYF.

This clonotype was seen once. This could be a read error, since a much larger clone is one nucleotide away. The CDR3 sequence: CASGPDRVRWVYEQCF. The CDR3 coding sequence is TGTGCCAGCGGCCCGGACAGGGTCCGGTGGGTCTACGAGCAGTGCTTC. This sequence joins TRBV27 and TRBJ2-5, with 8 positions matching TRBD1. The CDR3 extends over 16 amino acids. Looked up from germline, CDR1 is MNHEY and CDR2 is SMNVEV (reference sequence).

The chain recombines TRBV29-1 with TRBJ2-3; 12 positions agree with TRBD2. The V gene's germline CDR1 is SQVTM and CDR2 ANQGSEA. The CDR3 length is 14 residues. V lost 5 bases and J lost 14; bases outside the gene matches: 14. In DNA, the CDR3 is TGCAGCGTTCCTGGGACTAGCGGGCACAGATACGCGTATTTT. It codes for CSVPGTSGHRYAYF.

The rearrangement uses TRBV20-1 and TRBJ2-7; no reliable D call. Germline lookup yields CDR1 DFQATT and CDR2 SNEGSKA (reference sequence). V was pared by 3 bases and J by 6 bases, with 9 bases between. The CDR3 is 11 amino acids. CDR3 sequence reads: CSASPGSEQYF. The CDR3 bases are TGCAGTGCTAGTCCCGGGTCCGAGCAGTACTTC.

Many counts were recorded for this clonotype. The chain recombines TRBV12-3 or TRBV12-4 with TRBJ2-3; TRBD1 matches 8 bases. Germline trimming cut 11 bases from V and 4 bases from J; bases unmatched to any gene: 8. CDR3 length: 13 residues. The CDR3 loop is CASWTGPPDTQYF. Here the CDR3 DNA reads TGTGCCTCCTGGACAGGGCCCCCAGATACGCAGTATTTT.

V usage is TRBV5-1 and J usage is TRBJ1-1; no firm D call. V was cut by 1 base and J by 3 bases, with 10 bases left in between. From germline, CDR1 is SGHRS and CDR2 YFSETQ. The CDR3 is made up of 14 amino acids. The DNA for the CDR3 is TGCGCCAGCAGCTTGTCGGGTTCAGACACTGAAGCTTTCTTT. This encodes CASSLSGSDTEAFF.

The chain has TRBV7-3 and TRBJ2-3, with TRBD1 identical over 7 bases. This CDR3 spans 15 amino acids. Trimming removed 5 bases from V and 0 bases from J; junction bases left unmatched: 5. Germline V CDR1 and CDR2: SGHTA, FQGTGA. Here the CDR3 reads CASSQTGVSTDTQYF. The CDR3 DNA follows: TGTGCCAGCAGCCAAACAGGGGTCAGCACAGATACGCAGTATTTT.

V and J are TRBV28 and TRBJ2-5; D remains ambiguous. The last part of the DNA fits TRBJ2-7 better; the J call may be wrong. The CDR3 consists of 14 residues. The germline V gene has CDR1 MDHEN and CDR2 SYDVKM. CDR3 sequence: CASSLPAVSYEQYF. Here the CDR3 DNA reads TGTGCCAGCAGTTTACCGGCGGTCTCCTACGAGCAGTACTTC.

As DNA, the CDR3 is TGTGCCAGCAGCTTACTGCCCGTCGGGGATGGGGCTGAAGCTTTCTTT. It translates to CASSLLPVGDGAEAFF. The chain joins TRBV7-3 to TRBJ1-1; no firm D call. The CDR3 extends over 16 amino acids. The germline CDR1 and CDR2 sequences are SGHTA and FQGTGA. Trimming took 2 bases from V and 6 from J, leaving 19 bases between them.

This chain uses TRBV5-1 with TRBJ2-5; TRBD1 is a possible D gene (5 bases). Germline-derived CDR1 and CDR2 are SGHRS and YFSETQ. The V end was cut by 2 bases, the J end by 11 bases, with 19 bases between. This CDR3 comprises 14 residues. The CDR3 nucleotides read TGCGCCAGCAGCTTACGACAGCTCTACAATGAGCAGTACTTC. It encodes CASSLRQLYNEQYF. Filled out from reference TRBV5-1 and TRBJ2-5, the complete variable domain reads KAGVTQTPRYLIKTRGQQVTLSCSPISGHRSVSWYQQTPGQGLQFLFEYFSETQRNKGNFPGRFSGRQFSNSRSEMNVSTLELGDSALYLCASSLRQLYNEQYFGPGTRLLVL.

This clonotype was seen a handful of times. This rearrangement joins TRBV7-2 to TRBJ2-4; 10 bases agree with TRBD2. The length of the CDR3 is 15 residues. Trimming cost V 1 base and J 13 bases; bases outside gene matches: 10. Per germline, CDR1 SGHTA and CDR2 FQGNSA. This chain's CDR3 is CASSLVASGRDLQYF. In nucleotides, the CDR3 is TGTGCCAGCAGCTTAGTAGCCAGCGGGAGGGATTTGCAGTACTTC. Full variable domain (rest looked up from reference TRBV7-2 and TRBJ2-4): GAGVSQSPSNKVTEKGKDVELRCDPISGHTALYWYRQSLGQGLEFLIYFQGNSAPDKSGLPSDRFSAERTGGSVSTLTIQRTQQEDSAVYLCASSLVASGRDLQYFGAGTRLSVL.

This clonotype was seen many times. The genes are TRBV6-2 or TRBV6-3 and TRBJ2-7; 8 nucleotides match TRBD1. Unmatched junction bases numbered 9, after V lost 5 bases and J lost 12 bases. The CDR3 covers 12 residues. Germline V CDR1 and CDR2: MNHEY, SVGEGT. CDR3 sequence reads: CASSNPGTGPYF. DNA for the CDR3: TGTGCCAGCAGTAATCCAGGGACAGGCCCGTACTTC.

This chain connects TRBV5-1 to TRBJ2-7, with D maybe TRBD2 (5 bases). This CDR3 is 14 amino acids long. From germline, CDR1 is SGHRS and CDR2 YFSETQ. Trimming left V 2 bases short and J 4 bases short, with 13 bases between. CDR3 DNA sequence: TGCGCCAGCAGCTTTGACCGGAGGACTTACGAGCAGTACTTC. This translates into CASSFDRRTYEQYF.

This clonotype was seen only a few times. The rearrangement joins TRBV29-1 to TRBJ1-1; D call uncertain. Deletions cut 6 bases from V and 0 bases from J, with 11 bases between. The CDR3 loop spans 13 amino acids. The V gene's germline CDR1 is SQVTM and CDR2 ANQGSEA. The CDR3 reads CSVPGPVNTEAFF. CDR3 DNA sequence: TGCAGCGTCCCTGGGCCCGTGAACACTGAAGCTTTCTTT.

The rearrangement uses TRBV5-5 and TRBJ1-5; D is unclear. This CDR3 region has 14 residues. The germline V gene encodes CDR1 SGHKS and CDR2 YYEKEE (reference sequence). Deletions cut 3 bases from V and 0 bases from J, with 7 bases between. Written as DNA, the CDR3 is TGTGCCAGCAGCTCCTCCAATAGCAATCAGCCCCAGCATTTT. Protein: CASSSSNSNQPQHF.